This T cell receptor beta chain is from a study of T cell responses to AZD1222 COVID-19 vaccine (TCRdb year 2021). Regarding the complete study: TCR sequencing covered over 230 trial participants: some 210 given two doses of AZD1222 and about 26 given two doses of MenACWY control vaccine. Enrollment into the trials was organized by age into subgroups of 18-55, 56-69 and 70-plus years, and those subgroups contained roughly 150, 30 and 60 TCR-sequenced participants, respectively.

The time point label, read with the paper, signifies: about 28 days (+/-7) after the second vaccine dose. AZD1222 recipients whose second dose came at about 4 weeks and those whose second dose came at about 12 weeks were combined into one group, since spike-specific TCR depth and breadth did not differ between the two schedules. The vaccinee samples were drawn from two UK trials, COV001 and COV002, one of which was a single-blind randomized controlled phase 2/3 trial testing AZD1222 (ChAdOx1 nCoV-19) in healthy adults. For TCRbeta chain sequencing, PBMC samples were collected from trial participants at day 0 and at day 28 after the second dose. The investigation overall reported the following: Reportedly, close to half of the unique spike-specific TCRs recognized epitopes lying outside the regions that are mutated in the B.1.351 and B.1.1.7 variants. The vaccine-associated CD4 TCRs covered the entire spike protein, and the dominant responses fell in regions 160-218 and 743-854. Participants were mostly white British, with more females than males. The authors suggested clonal diversity may have been underestimated. Spike-specific TCR breadth and depth rose significantly after two AZD1222 doses compared with day 0 and with MenACWY recipients. Conclusions about previously exposed vaccinees are limited, since just six AZD1222 recipients were seropositive for SARS-CoV-2 at baseline. Because no day 14 peak-response samples were available, the repertoires could be characterized only after the peak T cell response. The 56-69-year group was small, and its depth increase did not reach significance, likely because of low power.

V is pared back by 3 bases and J by 4 bases, with 9 bases lying between the germline termini. The CDR3, from cysteine to phenylalanine, totals 13 residues. Just the 39-base CDR3 DNA is kept, in frame starting at base 1. CDR1 MRHNA and CDR2 SNTAGT are derived from the germline V gene. Points on this clone: Its antigen remains unidentified. Per-nucleotide qualities are absent, and no much larger clonotype sits a single base away.

The CDR3 regions of human TCRbeta chains were analyzed by immunosequencing. The original methods were these. Repertoire TCRs were checked for matches against a reference library of SARS-CoV-2-specific TCRs that had been generated using the MIRA antigen-specificity platform. Breadth was defined as the fraction of unique TCRs that were SARS-CoV-2-associated. Depth was defined as the fraction of total T cells that were SARS-CoV-2-associated. Each spike-specific TCR was assigned to its reactive spike region and to a CD4 or CD8 class using the MIRA data. Log10-transformed breadth and depth values were compared by one-way ANOVA with Sidak's multiple comparisons tests. TCRdb mirrors the immuneACCESS table, restricted to in-frame sequences. Some clones are absent from its copies; in checked studies, under half trace to an unresolved V gene, and the reason for the others is unknown. The V and J calls and the clone size are those of that table, but D and trimming were determined from the DNA. The sample table shows fewer than 150,000 clones, and about nine tenths are seen once. Together, the top ten hold about 9.9% of the sample.

The sample consisted of peripheral blood, taken 28 days after the second AZD1222 dose. The chain is made from TRBV6-4 and TRBJ1-2, with the D gene uncertain. This TCR was sampled from an adult who received the AZD1222 COVID-19 vaccine. The DNA sequence reads TGTGCCAGCAGTGAGGGGTGGGGCTATGGCTACACCTTC. Its protein product is CASSEGWGYGYTF.